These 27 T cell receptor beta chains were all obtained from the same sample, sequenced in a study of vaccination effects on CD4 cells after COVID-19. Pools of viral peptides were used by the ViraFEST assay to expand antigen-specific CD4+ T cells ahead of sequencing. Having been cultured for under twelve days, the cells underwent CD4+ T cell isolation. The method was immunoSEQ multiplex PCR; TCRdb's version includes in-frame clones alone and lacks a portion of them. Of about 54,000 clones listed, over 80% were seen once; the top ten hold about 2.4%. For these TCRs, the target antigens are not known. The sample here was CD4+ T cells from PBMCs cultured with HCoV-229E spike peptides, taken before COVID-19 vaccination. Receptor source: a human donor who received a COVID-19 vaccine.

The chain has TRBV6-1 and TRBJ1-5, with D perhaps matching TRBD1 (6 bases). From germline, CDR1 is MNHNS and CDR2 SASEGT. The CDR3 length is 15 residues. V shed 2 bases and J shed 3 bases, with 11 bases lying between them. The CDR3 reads CASSEKGVTNQPQHF. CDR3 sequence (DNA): TGTGCCAGCAGTGAAAAGGGGGTTACCAATCAGCCCCAGCATTTT.

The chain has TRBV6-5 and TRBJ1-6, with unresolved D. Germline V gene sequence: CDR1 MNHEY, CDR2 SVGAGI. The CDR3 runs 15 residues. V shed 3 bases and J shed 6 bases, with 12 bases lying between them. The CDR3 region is CASSYDQRANSPLHF. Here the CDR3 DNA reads TGTGCCAGCAGTTATGACCAGCGAGCTAATTCACCCCTCCACTTT.

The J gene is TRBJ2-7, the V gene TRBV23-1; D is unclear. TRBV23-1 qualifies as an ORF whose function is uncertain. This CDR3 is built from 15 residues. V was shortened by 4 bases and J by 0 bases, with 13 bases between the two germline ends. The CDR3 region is CASSRIRRFSYEQYV. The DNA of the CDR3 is TGCGCCAGCAGTCGTATCCGAAGATTCTCCTACGAGCAGTACGTC.

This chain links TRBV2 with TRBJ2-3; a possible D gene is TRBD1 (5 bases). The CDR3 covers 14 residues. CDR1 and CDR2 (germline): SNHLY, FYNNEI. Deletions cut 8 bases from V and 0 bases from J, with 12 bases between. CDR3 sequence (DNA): TGTGCCAGCCGGTGGGGCCGTAGCACAGATACGCAGTATTTT. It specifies CASRWGRSTDTQYF. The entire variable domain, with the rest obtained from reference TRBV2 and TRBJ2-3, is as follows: EPEVTQTPSHQVTQMGQEVILRCVPISNHLYFYWYRQILGQKVEFLVSFYNNEISEKSEIFDDQFSVERPDGSNFTLKIRSTKLEDSAMYFCASRWGRSTDTQYFGPGTRLTVL.

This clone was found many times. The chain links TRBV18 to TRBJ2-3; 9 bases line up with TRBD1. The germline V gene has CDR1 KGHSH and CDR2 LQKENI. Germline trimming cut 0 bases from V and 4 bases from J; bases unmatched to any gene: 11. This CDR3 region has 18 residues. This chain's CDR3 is CASSPPAPRDRDSDTQYF. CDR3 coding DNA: TGTGCCAGCTCACCACCGGCTCCTCGGGACAGGGATTCAGATACGCAGTATTTT.

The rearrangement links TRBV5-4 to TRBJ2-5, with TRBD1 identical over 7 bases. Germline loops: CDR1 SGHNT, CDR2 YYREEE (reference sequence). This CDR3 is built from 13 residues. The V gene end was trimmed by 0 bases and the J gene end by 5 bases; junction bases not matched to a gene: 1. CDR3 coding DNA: TGTGCCAGCAGCTTGGGCAGGGGGGAGACCCAGTACTTC. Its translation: CASSLGRGETQYF.

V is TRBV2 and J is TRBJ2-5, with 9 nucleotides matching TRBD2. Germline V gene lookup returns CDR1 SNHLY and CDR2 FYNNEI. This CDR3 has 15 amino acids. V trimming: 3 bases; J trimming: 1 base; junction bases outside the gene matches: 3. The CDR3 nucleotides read TGTGCCAGCAGTGAGCGGGGGGGCCCCCAAGAGACCCAGTACTTC. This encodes CASSERGGPQETQYF. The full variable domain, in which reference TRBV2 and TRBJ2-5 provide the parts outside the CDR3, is EPEVTQTPSHQVTQMGQEVILRCVPISNHLYFYWYRQILGQKVEFLVSFYNNEISEKSEIFDDQFSVERPDGSNFTLKIRSTKLEDSAMYFCASSERGGPQETQYFGPGTRLLVL.

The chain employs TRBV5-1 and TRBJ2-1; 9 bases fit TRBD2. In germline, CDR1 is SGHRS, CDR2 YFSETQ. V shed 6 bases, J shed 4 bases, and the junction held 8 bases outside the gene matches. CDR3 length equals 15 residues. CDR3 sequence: CASKPSGGFYNEQFF. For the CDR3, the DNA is TGCGCCAGCAAACCAAGCGGGGGGTTTTACAATGAGCAGTTCTTC.

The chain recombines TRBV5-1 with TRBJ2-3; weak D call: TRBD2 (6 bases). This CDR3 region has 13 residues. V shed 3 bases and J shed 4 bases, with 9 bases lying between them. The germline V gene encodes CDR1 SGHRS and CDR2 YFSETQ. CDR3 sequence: CASSWGVADTQYF. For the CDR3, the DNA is TGCGCCAGCAGCTGGGGGGTCGCAGATACGCAGTATTTT.

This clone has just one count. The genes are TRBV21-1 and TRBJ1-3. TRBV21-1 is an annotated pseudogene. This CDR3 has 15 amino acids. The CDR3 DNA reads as TGTGCCAGCAGCAAATCCGGGACGGAAGGAAACACCATATATTTT. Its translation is CASSKSGTEGNTIYF.

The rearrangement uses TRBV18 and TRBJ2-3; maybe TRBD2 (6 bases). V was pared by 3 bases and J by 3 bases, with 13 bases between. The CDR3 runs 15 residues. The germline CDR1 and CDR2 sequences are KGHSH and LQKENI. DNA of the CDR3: TGTGCCAGCTCACCGGGGGGTTTACGGACAGATACGCAGTATTTT. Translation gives CASSPGGLRTDTQYF.

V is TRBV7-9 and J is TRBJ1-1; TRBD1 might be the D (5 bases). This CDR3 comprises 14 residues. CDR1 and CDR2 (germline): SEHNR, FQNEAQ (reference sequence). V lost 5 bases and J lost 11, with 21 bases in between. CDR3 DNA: TGTGCCAGCAGCATCCAAACGTCCGGAGGGGTGGCTTTCTTT. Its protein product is CASSIQTSGGVAFF.

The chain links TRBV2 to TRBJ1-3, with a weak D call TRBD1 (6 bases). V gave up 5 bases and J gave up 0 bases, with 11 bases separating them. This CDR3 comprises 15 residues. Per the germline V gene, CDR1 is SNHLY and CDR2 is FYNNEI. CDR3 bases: TGTGCCAGCAGTAACACAGGGTTCTCTGGAAACACCATATATTTT. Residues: CASSNTGFSGNTIYF.

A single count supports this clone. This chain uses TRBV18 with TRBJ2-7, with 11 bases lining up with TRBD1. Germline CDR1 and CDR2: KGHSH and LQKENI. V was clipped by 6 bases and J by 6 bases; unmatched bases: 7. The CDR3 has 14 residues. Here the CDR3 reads CASSPGTGGLEQYV. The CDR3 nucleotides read TGTGCCAGCTCGCCCGGGACAGGGGGACTCGAGCAGTACGTC.

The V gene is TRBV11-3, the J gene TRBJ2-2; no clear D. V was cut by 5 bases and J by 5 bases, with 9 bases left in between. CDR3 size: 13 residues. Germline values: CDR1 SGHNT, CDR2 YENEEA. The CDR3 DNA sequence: TGTGCCAGCAGCACCTCAGGTACCGGGGAGCTGTTTTTT. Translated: CASSTSGTGELFF.

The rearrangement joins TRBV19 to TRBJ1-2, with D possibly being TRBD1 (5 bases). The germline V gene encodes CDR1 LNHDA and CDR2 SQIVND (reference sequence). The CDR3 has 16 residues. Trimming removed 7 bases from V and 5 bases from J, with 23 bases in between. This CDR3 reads CASTLWAAGVFYGYTF. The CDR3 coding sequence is TGTGCCAGTACCCTATGGGCGGCGGGGGTGTTTTATGGCTACACCTTC.

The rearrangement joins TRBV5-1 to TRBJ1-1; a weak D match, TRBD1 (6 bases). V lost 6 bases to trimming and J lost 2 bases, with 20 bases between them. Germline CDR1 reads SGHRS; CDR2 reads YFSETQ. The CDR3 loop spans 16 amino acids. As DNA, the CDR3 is TGCGCCAGCATCCGGGGACCTCTCGGGGGCAACACTGAAGCTTTCTTT. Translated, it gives CASIRGPLGGNTEAFF.

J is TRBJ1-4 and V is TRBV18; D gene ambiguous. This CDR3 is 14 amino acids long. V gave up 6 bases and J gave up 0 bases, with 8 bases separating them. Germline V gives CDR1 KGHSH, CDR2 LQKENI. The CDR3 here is CASSDRSTNEKLFF. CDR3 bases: TGTGCCAGCTCCGACCGGTCAACTAATGAAAAACTGTTTTTT.

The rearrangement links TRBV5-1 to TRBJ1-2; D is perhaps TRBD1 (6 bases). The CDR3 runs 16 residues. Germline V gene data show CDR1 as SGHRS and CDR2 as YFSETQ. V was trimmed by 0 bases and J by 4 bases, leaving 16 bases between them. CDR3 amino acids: CASSLEGLGGIYGYTF. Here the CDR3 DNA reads TGCGCCAGCAGCTTGGAGGGTCTAGGGGGGATCTATGGCTACACCTTC.

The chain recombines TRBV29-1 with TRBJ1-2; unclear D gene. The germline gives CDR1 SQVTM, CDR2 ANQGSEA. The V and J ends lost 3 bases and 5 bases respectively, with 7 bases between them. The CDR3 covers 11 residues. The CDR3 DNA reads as TGCAGCGTTGAGGCAGTTTATGGCTACACCTTC. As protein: CSVEAVYGYTF.

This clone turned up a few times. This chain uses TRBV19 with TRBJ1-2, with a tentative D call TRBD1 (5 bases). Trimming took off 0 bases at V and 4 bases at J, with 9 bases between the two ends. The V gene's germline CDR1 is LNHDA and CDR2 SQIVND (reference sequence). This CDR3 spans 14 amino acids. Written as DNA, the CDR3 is TGTGCCAGTAGTATAGACAGGGTCGGCTATGGCTACACCTTC. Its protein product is CASSIDRVGYGYTF.

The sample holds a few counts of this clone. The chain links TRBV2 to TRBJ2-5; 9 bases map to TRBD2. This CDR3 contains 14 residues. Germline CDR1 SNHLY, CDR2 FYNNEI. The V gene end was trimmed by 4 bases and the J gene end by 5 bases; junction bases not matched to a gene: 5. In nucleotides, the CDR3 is TGTGCCAGCAGTGGTCAGACTAGCGGCGAGACCCAGTACTTC. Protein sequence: CASSGQTSGETQYF.

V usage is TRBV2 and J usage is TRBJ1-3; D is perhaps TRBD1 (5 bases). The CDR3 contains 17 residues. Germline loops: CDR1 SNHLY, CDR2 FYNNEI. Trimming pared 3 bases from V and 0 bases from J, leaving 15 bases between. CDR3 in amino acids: CASSDRARAFSGNTIYF. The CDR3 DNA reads TGTGCCAGCAGTGATCGGGCCAGGGCCTTCTCTGGAAACACCATATATTTT.

The chain's CDR3 is CASSLGLAGGRERTQYF. CDR3 nucleotide sequence: TGTGCCAGCAGCCTGGGACTAGCGGGGGGCCGCGAGCGTACGCAGTATTTT. J is TRBJ2-3 and V is TRBV5-4; 15 nucleotides match TRBD2. This CDR3 comprises 17 residues. Germline loops: CDR1 SGHNT, CDR2 YYREEE (reference sequence). Trimming removed 4 bases from V and 8 bases from J; junction bases left unmatched: 11.

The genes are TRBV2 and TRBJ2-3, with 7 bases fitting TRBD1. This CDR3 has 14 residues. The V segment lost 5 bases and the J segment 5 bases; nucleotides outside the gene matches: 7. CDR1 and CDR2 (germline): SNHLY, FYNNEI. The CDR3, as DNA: TGTGCCAGCAGTTGGACAGGAATTATAGATACGCAGTATTTT. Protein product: CASSWTGIIDTQYF.

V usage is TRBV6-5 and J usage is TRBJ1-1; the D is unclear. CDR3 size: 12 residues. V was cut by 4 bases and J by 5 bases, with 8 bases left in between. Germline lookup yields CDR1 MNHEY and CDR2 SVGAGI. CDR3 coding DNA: TGTGCCAGCAGTTCACCGCAAACTGAAGCTTTCTTT. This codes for CASSSPQTEAFF.

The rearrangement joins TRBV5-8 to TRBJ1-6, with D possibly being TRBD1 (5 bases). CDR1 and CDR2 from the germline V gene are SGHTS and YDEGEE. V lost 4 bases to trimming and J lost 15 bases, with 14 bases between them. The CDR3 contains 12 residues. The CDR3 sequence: CASSPLTVRLHF. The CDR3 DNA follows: TGTGCCAGCAGCCCGCTGACAGTCCGCCTCCACTTT.